This TCR beta chain was recorded in a study of T cells in tumors after PD-1 blockade (dated by TCRdb to between 2019 and 2020). In terms of the full investigation: Exclusion criteria were prior checkpoint blockade, use of systemic immunosuppressants, or recent radiotherapy or other anti-cancer therapy within 4 weeks. RECIST version 1.1 was used to evaluate clinical response. Peripheral blood samples averaged around 110,000 TCR templates (range 24,679-257,772) and 35,000 to 45,000 unique clonotypes. Pembrolizumab 200 mg every 3 weeks or cemiplimab 350 mg every 2 weeks was administered to patients. To compare clonotypes in blood and tumor, bulk TCR sequencing was done on nine to eleven peripheral blood samples taken from a handful of patients. While on anti-PD-1 treatment, some of the patients also continued taking daily vismodegib 150 mg. The study performed paired single-cell RNA and TCR sequencing on site-matched tumors from BCC or SCC patients before and after anti-PD-1 therapy.

For CDR1 and CDR2, the germline V gene (reference sequence) lists WNHNN and SYGVQD. The CDR3 covers 13 residues, taking in both the cysteine and the phenylalanine. Here the CDR3 DNA is all that survives: 39 bases in frame from base 1. After removal of 5 bases from V and 2 bases from J, the junction retains 1 base not matched to a gene. Deep TCRbeta sequencing was performed with the immunoSEQ platform. Concerning the study's data processing: Only productive rearrangements were exported from the immunoSEQ Analyzer for further analysis. Bulk TCRbeta clonotypes were assigned T cell phenotypes by matching to single-cell RNA+TCR-seq clones sharing the same TCRbeta sequence. Clone enrichment in tumor was calculated as tumor frequency divided by PBMC frequency from bulk TCR sequencing. GLIPH was used to sort TCRs into specificity groups, which are clusters of distinct TCRs that likely recognize common antigens through shared CDR3 motifs. What TCRdb holds here is the immuneACCESS table cut down to in-frame rearrangements. Part of the clones is not present; checked against another copy, under half of the missing clones reflect an unresolved V gene, and the others are unexplained. That table is the source of V, J and clone size, and D and trimming were worked out from the DNA. Recorded for this sample are some 20,000 clones; roughly 78% of them occurred a single time. The top ten clonotypes cover approximately 25% of the sample.

This clone was counted a single time. Its antigen is unknown. Nothing much larger sits one base from this clone, and base qualities are not available. Beyond this particular receptor, the publication reports: Roughly two fifths of tumor TCR clonotypes were detected in blood, and some novel exhausted tumor clones were observed in pre-treatment blood, which was taken as suggesting peripheral recruitment. The source of novel T cell clones was not identified and could include lymphoid organs or rare unexpanded clones within the tumor or its periphery.

According to the study, the label for this sample's time point signals: before anti-PD-1 therapy. For bulk TCRbeta sequencing, genomic DNA was extracted from tumor biopsies or peripheral blood, and input amounts ranged from roughly 550 ng to 6,004 ng. Every patient had histologically proven advanced or metastatic basal or squamous cell carcinoma and was a poor candidate for surgical resection. Of the approximately 12 patients in the basal cell carcinoma cohort, 7 or 8 underwent bulk tumor TCR sequencing. The clonotype comes from a human donor with basal cell carcinoma. This sequence uses TRBV10-1 and TRBJ2-7; TRBD2 aligns with 9 central bases. The material was PBMCs, obtained before anti-PD-1 treatment. The DNA sequence follows: TGCGCCAGCAGTTCTAGCGGGACCTACGAGCAGTACTTC. Translated, it gives CASSSSGTYEQYF.